A selection of T cell receptor beta chains follows, all from one sample in a study of patients and donors after allogeneic stem cell transplantation. TCRdb used MiXCR to reprocess the RT-PCR reads, holding one entry per CDR3 protein. The repertoire consists of tens of thousands of distinct CDR3 sequences, with more than 30% occurring once and the leading ten covering approximately 79%. Sample: blood, either unsorted or a sorted T cell fraction (not recorded which). These receptor sequences come from a human donor who was either an allogeneic HSCT recipient or a stem cell or donor lymphocyte infusion donor (not recorded which). It is not recorded whose cells these are; they may come from a transplant donor. CDR3s include the opening cysteine and the closing phenylalanine or tryptophan. D genes are given only for firm matches. Clone size is stated in some rows and not others, as once, few, many or a class when expanded.

d_call | clone_size | j_call | v_call | cdr3_aa | cdr3_nt
TRBD1 | NA | TRBJ1-2 | TRBV4-2 | CASSRDRPKGYTF | TGTGCCAGCAGCAGGGACAGGCCTAAAGGCTACACCTTC
NA | NA | TRBJ2-5 | TRBV4-3 | CASSRAIQETQYF | TGCGCCAGCAGCCGAGCGATCCAAGAGACCCAGTACTTC
NA | NA | TRBJ2-7 | TRBV7-9 | CASSLNTLYEQYF | TGTGCCAGCAGCTTGAACACACTCTACGAGCAGTACTTC
NA | NA | TRBJ2-7 | TRBV6-1 | CASSGTGGASEQYF | TGTGCCAGCAGTGGGACGGGGGGCGCTTCCGAGCAGTACTTC
NA | few | TRBJ2-3 | TRBV9 | CASSLDGAWTDTQYF | TGTGCCAGCAGCTTAGACGGGGCGTGGACAGATACGCAGTATTTT
NA | NA | TRBJ2-5 | TRBV4-3 | CASSQDLGWAEETQYF | TGCGCCAGCAGCCAAGATTTAGGGTGGGCGGAAGAGACCCAGTACTTC
TRBD2 | NA | TRBJ2-1 | TRBV5-1 | CASHGLAGGPNEQFF | TGCGCCAGCCACGGGCTAGCGGGAGGGCCCAATGAGCAGTTCTTC
NA | NA | TRBJ2-3 | TRBV21-1 | CASSRRGGQPSLQDTQYF | TGTGCCAGCAGCAGAAGGGGCGGGCAGCCCAGCCTTCAGGATACGCAGTATTTT
NA | NA | TRBJ1-1 | TRBV29-1 | CSVEGTELMNTEAFF | TGCAGCGTTGAAGGGACGGAACTCATGAACACTGAAGCTTTCTTT
TRBD2 | NA | TRBJ2-4 | TRBV4-2 | CASSQEGSRGGRLAKNIQYF | TGTGCCAGCAGCCAAGAGGGGTCGCGGGGGGGCCGACTAGCCAAAAACATTCAGTACTTC
NA | few | TRBJ2-7 | TRBV12-3/TRBV12-4 | CASSLGRAYEQYF | TGTGCCAGCAGTTTGGGCAGAGCCTACGAGCAGTACTTC
TRBD2 | NA | TRBJ2-3 | TRBV12-3/TRBV12-4 | CAIPGLAGDTQYF | TGTGCCATTCCGGGACTAGCGGGGGATACGCAGTATTTT
NA | NA | TRBJ1-2 | TRBV25-1 | CASSDLGIYGYTF | TGTGCCAGCAGTGACCTGGGGATCTATGGCTACACCTTC
TRBD1 | many | TRBJ1-4 | TRBV12-3/TRBV12-4 | CASRDRGAGEKLFF | TGTGCCAGCAGAGACAGGGGGGCGGGTGAAAAACTGTTTTTT
TRBD2 | few | TRBJ2-1 | TRBV28 | CASSLWSGFMSGRGVEQFF | TGTGCCAGCAGTTTATGGTCAGGTTTCATGAGCGGGAGAGGGGTTGAGCAGTTCTTC
NA | few | TRBJ1-2 | TRBV7-9 | CVSNLKRFPQFWGYTF | TGTGTCAGCAATTTGAAGCGATTTCCCCAATTCTGGGGCTACACCTTC
TRBD1 | NA | TRBJ2-2 | TRBV9 | CASSGPWGTARTGELFF | TGTGCCAGCAGCGGTCCCTGGGGGACAGCGAGGACCGGGGAGCTGTTTTTT
TRBD1 | NA | TRBJ1-2 | TRBV3-1 | CASSQPGQGWGHYTF | TGTGCCAGCAGCCAGCCGGGACAGGGATGGGGGCACTACACCTTC
NA | NA | TRBJ2-3 | TRBV7-7 | CASSRLFRDTQYF | TGTGCTAGCAGCCGTCTCTTCAGGGATACGCAGTATTTT
NA | few | TRBJ2-5 | TRBV6-5 | CASRPGGGLGETQYF | TGTGCCAGCAGACCAGGCGGGGGCTTAGGGGAGACCCAGTACTTC
NA | many | TRBJ1-1 | TRBV27 | CASTEAFF | TGTGCCAGCACTGAAGCTTTCTTT
NA | NA | TRBJ1-4 | TRBV4-1 | CASSHRDRDEKLFF | TGCGCCAGCAGCCATCGCGACAGAGATGAAAAACTGTTTTTT
TRBD2 | NA | TRBJ2-1 | TRBV5-1 | CASSLWLAEFSSYNEQFF | TGCGCCAGCTCTTTGTGGCTAGCGGAGTTCAGCTCCTACAATGAGCAGTTCTTC
NA | once | TRBJ2-3 | TRBV15 | CATSRSWADTQYF | TGTGCCACCAGCAGATCCTGGGCAGATACGCAGTATTTT
NA | NA | TRBJ2-5 | TRBV7-9 | CASSPGQIKNQETQYF | TGTGCCAGCAGCCCAGGACAGATAAAAAACCAAGAGACCCAGTACTTC
NA | once | TRBJ2-7 | TRBV12-3/TRBV12-4 | CASSSQGLGYEQYF | TGTGCCAGCAGTTCCCAGGGTTTAGGGTACGAGCAGTACTTC
NA | NA | TRBJ1-4 | TRBV18 | CASSPIAQRTGEKLFF | TGTGCCAGCTCACCAATTGCCCAAAGGACGGGGGAAAAACTGTTTTTT
NA | NA | TRBJ2-5 | TRBV6-2/TRBV6-3 | CASTQGPRRKTQYF | TGTGCCAGCACCCAAGGACCGCGGAGAAAGACCCAGTACTTC
TRBD1 | few | TRBJ1-2 | TRBV3-1 | CATSDTGGGAGYTF | TGTGCCACCTCCGACACAGGGGGCGGAGCTGGCTACACCTTC
TRBD2 | NA | TRBJ2-1 | TRBV6-6 | CASSYSSASGSLGQFF | TGTGCCAGCAGTTACTCGTCGGCTAGCGGGAGTCTCGGGCAGTTCTTC
NA | many | TRBJ1-5 | TRBV27 | CASSLERYQPQHF | TGTGCCAGCAGTTTAGAAAGATATCAGCCCCAGCATTTT
TRBD1 | few | TRBJ1-5 | TRBV29-1 | CSVTPGGWGQPQHF | TGCAGCGTTACCCCAGGGGGTTGGGGTCAGCCCCAGCATTTT
NA | few | TRBJ2-7 | TRBV20-1 | CSATTRTYEQYF | TGCAGTGCCACAACTAGAACCTACGAGCAGTACTTC
NA | once | TRBJ2-2 | TRBV5-1 | CASSLLPQRKTNTGELFF | TGCGCCAGCAGCTTGCTTCCTCAGAGGAAAACGAACACCGGGGAGCTGTTTTTT
NA | NA | TRBJ1-4 | TRBV29-1 | CSASMGQGREKLFF | TGCAGCGCTTCGATGGGACAAGGACGTGAAAAACTGTTTTTT
NA | few | TRBJ2-1 | TRBV29-1 | CSGGQMYHNEQFF | TGCAGCGGTGGACAGATGTATCACAATGAGCAGTTCTTC